Presented here are 29 T cell receptor beta chains from one specimen sequenced in a study of regulatory T cells in long-lasting Graves disease. As for time point: newly diagnosed GD, antithyroid drugs for less than 3 months. The TCR library was prepared using RNA isolated from PBMCs. iRepertoire HTBI primers and Arm-PCR of CDR3 regions built TCR beta libraries. Each CDR3 protein is one row after TCRdb ran MiXCR on the multiplex PCR reads. The sample lists hundreds of thousands of distinct CDR3 sequences, around an eighth occurring once. These sequences were also reported in another study, on T cells in Graves' hyperthyroidism and ophthalmopathy.

The source material was peripheral blood mononuclear cells (PBMCs), sampled at new diagnosis, from a patient treated with antithyroid drugs. The origin of the receptors is a young man with Graves disease.

The chain carries TRBV2 and TRBJ2-7; perhaps TRBD1 as D (5 bases). CDR3 size: 16 residues. Germline CDR1 is SNHLY and CDR2 is FYNNEI. The V end lost 0 bases, the J end lost 5 bases, and 17 bases lay between the germline ends. In DNA form, the CDR3 reads TGTGCCAGCAGTGAAGCAGGGGCGTCTACCGTGCACGAGCAGTACTTC. Amino acid sequence: CASSEAGASTVHEQYF.

This clonotype turned up a few times. This chain joins TRBV24-1 and TRBJ2-2, with 12 nucleotides matching TRBD1. Germline CDR1 KGHDR, CDR2 SFDVKD. This CDR3 region has 16 residues. Germline trimming cut 6 bases from V and 4 bases from J; bases unmatched to any gene: 5. CDR3 nucleotide sequence: TGTGCCACCAGTAATCCGGGACAGGGGGCCACCGGGGAGCTGTTTTTT. Its protein product is CATSNPGQGATGELFF.

This clonotype occurred many times. The J gene is TRBJ1-2, the V gene TRBV11-2; 8 nucleotides align to TRBD1. The V gene's germline CDR1 is SGHAT and CDR2 FQNNGV. This CDR3 region has 15 residues. Trimming cost V 2 bases and J 4 bases; bases outside gene matches: 6. The CDR3 region has the DNA TGTGCCAGCAGCTTAAACCAGGGGGCTGGCTATGGCTACACCTTC. Amino acid sequence: CASSLNQGAGYGYTF. The full variable domain, in which reference TRBV11-2 and TRBJ1-2 provide the parts outside the CDR3, is EAGVAQSPRYKIIEKRQSVAFWCNPISGHATLYWYQQILGQGPKLLIQFQNNGVVDDSQLPKDRFSAERLKGVDSTLKIQPAKLEDSAVYLCASSLNQGAGYGYTFGSGTRLTVV.

This clonotype was detected only a few times. The junction departs from the called germline gene at one end, perhaps through a read error. V and J are TRBV2 and TRBJ2-1; D call uncertain. This CDR3 spans 11 amino acids. Germline V gene data show CDR1 as SNHLY and CDR2 as FYNNEI. CDR3 DNA sequence: TGTGCCGGCAGCCCGGTCGCTGAGCAGTTCTTC. This codes for CAGSPVAEQFF.

This clonotype has a count of ten or more. The chain is built from TRBV24-1 and TRBJ1-2; 7 positions match TRBD1. V lost 4 bases, J lost 7 bases, and 5 bases stayed unmatched. The CDR3 length is 13 residues. Germline assignment: CDR1 KGHDR and CDR2 SFDVKD. CDR3 protein: CATSDDREAGYTF. CDR3 coding DNA: TGTGCCACCAGTGACGACAGGGAGGCTGGCTACACCTTC.

This clonotype showed up just a few times. The CDR3 nucleotides read TGTGCCACCAGGGGGTTGAGTAGCACCGGGGAGCTGTTTTTT. Translated, it gives CATRGLSSTGELFF. This chain links TRBV15 with TRBJ2-2, with D unresolved. The CDR3 loop spans 14 amino acids. Germline-derived CDR1 and CDR2 are LNHNV and YYDKDF (reference sequence). V lost 6 bases and J 4 bases, leaving 12 bases between the germline ends.

The chain has TRBV4-1 and TRBJ2-5, with 9 bases lining up with TRBD2. Germline V gene data show CDR1 as MGHRA and CDR2 as YSYEKL. The trim removed 2 bases at V and 0 bases at J, leaving 13 bases unmatched. The CDR3 totals 19 residues. CDR3 sequence: CASSQIEVMVAGDQETQYF. The CDR3 DNA is TGCGCCAGCAGCCAAATTGAGGTCATGGTAGCGGGGGACCAAGAGACCCAGTACTTC.

On this clonotype: A read error may account for a junction end that differs from germline. This sequence joins TRBV11-2 and TRBJ1-3; a weak D match, TRBD1 (5 bases). The CDR3 consists of 14 residues. The V gene's germline CDR1 is SGHAT and CDR2 FQNNGV. In DNA, the CDR3 is TGTGCCAGCAGCGTGGGGGTATCTGGAAGCACCATATATTTT. The encoded protein is CASSVGVSGSTIYF. The full variable domain, in which reference TRBV11-2 and TRBJ1-3 provide the parts outside the CDR3, is EAGVAQSPRYKIIEKRQSVAFWCNPISGHATLYWYQQILGQGPKLLIQFQNNGVVDDSQLPKDRFSAERLKGVDSTLKIQPAKLEDSAVYLCASSVGVSGSTIYFGEGSWLTVV.

This chain connects TRBV9 to TRBJ2-7; perhaps TRBD2 as D (6 bases). Germline lookup yields CDR1 SGDLS and CDR2 YYNGEE. V gave up 0 bases and J gave up 3 bases, with 16 bases separating them. The CDR3 loop spans 16 amino acids. The CDR3 spells CASSVGGSGDRYEQYF. The CDR3 DNA is TGTGCCAGCAGCGTAGGAGGCTCGGGAGACCGCTACGAGCAGTACTTC.

There are many counts of this clonotype. In DNA, the CDR3 is TGTGCCAGCAGCCTAGGGGGACAGGGACTGTACACTGAAGCTTTCTTT. It specifies CASSLGGQGLYTEAFF. The gene calls are TRBV5-5 and TRBJ1-1, with TRBD1 identical over 9 bases. V lost 4 bases and J lost 3; bases outside the gene matches: 10. Looked up from germline, CDR1 is SGHKS and CDR2 is YYEKEE (reference sequence). The CDR3 length is 16 residues.

On this clonotype: A much larger clone differs by one base, so this may be a read error. This CDR3 fails to terminate in the conserved phenylalanine or tryptophan, so it likely reflects a read error. Here the CDR3 DNA reads TGTGCCAGCAGCCAAGATCCAGTCTTATACAATGAGCAGTTCTCC. It is translated as CASSQDPVLYNEQFS. This chain uses TRBV3-1 with TRBJ2-1; D unresolved. The CDR3 is made up of 15 amino acids. Germline V gene sequence: CDR1 LGHDT, CDR2 YNNKEL (reference sequence). Trimming pared 0 bases from V and 4 bases from J, leaving 10 bases between.

The chain joins TRBV7-2 to TRBJ2-1; 12 bases agree with TRBD2. Germline assignment: CDR1 SGHTA and CDR2 FQGNSA. V lost 3 bases, J lost 4 bases, and 10 bases stayed unmatched. The CDR3 has 18 amino acids. The CDR3 here is CASSFSLSTSGSYNEQFF. For the CDR3, the DNA is TGTGCCAGCAGCTTCTCCCTGTCGACTAGCGGGAGTTACAATGAGCAGTTCTTC.

This clonotype was observed many times. The V gene is TRBV27, the J gene TRBJ1-1; tentative D call: TRBD1 (5 bases). From germline, CDR1 is MNHEY and CDR2 SMNVEV (reference sequence). V lost 7 bases to trimming and J lost 6 bases, with 24 bases between them. This CDR3 is 16 amino acids long. The CDR3 DNA reads as TGTGCCAGCATCGACTGGGGGGGTAGGGGATACGCTGAAGCTTTCTTT. It is translated as CASIDWGGRGYAEAFF.

This clonotype was seen at least ten times. The genes are TRBV7-3 and TRBJ2-2; 8 nucleotides agree with TRBD1. CDR3 length: 15 residues. J was trimmed by 5 bases and V by 4 bases; bases with no gene match: 6. Germline values: CDR1 SGHTA, CDR2 FQGTGA. The CDR3 protein is CASSSRTGRTGELFF. The CDR3 DNA is TGTGCCAGCAGCTCTCGGACAGGGAGAACCGGGGAGCTGTTTTTT.

This clonotype appeared a few times. A junction boundary mismatches the germline segment, possibly from a read error. CDR3 residues: CASSLSATGRSEQYF. Written as DNA, the CDR3 is TGTGCCAGCAGTCTATCAGCGACAGGGAGGTCCGAGCAGTACTTC. This rearrangement joins TRBV27 to TRBJ2-7; maybe TRBD1 (7 bases). The germline gives CDR1 MNHEY, CDR2 SMNVEV (reference sequence). The CDR3 spans 15 residues.

Written as DNA, the CDR3 is TGTGCCAGCAGTCCGGCCTCCGGGTTAAATCAGCCCCAGCATTTT. Translation: CASSPASGLNQPQHF. The chain recombines TRBV6-1 with TRBJ1-5; D remains unclear. Germline CDR1 MNHNS, CDR2 SASEGT. V was cut by 5 bases and J by 4 bases, with 15 bases left in between. CDR3 length equals 15 residues.

There are a few counts of this clonotype. This may stem from a read error, because a much larger clone lies one nucleotide away. The V and J genes are TRBV7-8 and TRBJ1-3, with TRBD1 as a possible D gene (6 bases). The CDR3 extends over 15 amino acids. Germline values: CDR1 SGHVS, CDR2 FQNEAQ. As DNA, the CDR3 is TGTGCCAGCACCAAAAATTGGGGGGGCAGAAACACCGTATATTTT. Its translation: CASTKNWGGRNTVYF.

The genes are TRBV5-6 and TRBJ2-5; a weak D match, TRBD2 (5 bases). The CDR3 contains 12 residues. The V end was cut by 4 bases, the J end by 4 bases, with 8 bases between. Germline V CDR1 and CDR2: SGHDT, YYEEEE. This CDR3 reads CASSRELETQYF. CDR3 in DNA: TGTGCCAGCAGCCGGGAATTAGAGACCCAGTACTTC.

With regard to this clonotype: A read error is the likely source, as a far larger clone sits one nucleotide away. This rearrangement joins TRBV7-6 to TRBJ1-1, with D unclear. CDR1 and CDR2 (germline): SGHVS, FNYEAQ. This CDR3 has 13 amino acids. This CDR3 is CANSFRMNTEAFF. CDR3 bases: TGTGCCAACAGCTTTAGGATGAACACTGAAGCTTTCTTT.

This clonotype was seen more than once but under ten times. This sequence joins TRBV5-1 and TRBJ2-5; a weak D match, TRBD1 (5 bases). Trimming left V 5 bases short and J 3 bases short, with 20 bases between. Germline V CDR1 and CDR2: SGHRS, YFSETQ. There are 16 residues in the CDR3. DNA of the CDR3: TGCGCCAGCAGGGGCAGGGCGGCGCGGAGCGAAGAGACCCAGTACTTC. As protein: CASRGRAARSEETQYF. Variable domain in full (rest from reference TRBV5-1 and TRBJ2-5): KAGVTQTPRYLIKTRGQQVTLSCSPISGHRSVSWYQQTPGQGLQFLFEYFSETQRNKGNFPGRFSGRQFSNSRSEMNVSTLELGDSALYLCASRGRAARSEETQYFGPGTRLLVL.

This clonotype was seen more than once but under ten times. The chain links TRBV28 to TRBJ2-6; D unclear. V lost 7 bases, J lost 0 bases, and 7 bases lay in between. The CDR3 contains 14 residues. The V gene's germline CDR1 is MDHEN and CDR2 SYDVKM. CDR3 region: CASTPSSGANVLTF. Written as DNA, the CDR3 is TGTGCCAGCACCCCAAGCTCTGGGGCCAACGTCCTGACTTTC.

This clonotype occurred many times. The V gene is TRBV2, the J gene TRBJ2-3; 8 bases are shared with TRBD2. This CDR3 is built from 15 residues. V dropped 9 bases and J dropped 4; count of bases not matched to a gene: 12. The germline V gene encodes CDR1 SNHLY and CDR2 FYNNEI. As DNA, the CDR3 is TGTGCCAGTTCGGGACTAGTCCCCTCCGCAGATACGCAGTATTTT. Amino acid sequence: CASSGLVPSADTQYF.

This clonotype was seen at least ten times. The chain uses TRBV29-1 and TRBJ2-5; 9 bases map to TRBD1. The CDR3 sequence is 15 residues long. After removal of 3 bases from V and 5 bases from J, the junction contained 10 bases not matched to a gene. Germline CDR1 is SQVTM and CDR2 is ANQGSEA. The DNA for the CDR3 is TGCAGCGTTGAGGCTCCACAGGGGGCGGGGGAGACCCAGTACTTC. Translating it yields CSVEAPQGAGETQYF.

In its sample, this clonotype was seen many times. This sequence joins TRBV20-1 and TRBJ1-1; no clear D. This CDR3 region has 14 residues. Trimming removed 3 bases at V and 7 bases at J, with 18 bases between. Germline values: CDR1 DFQATT, CDR2 SNEGSKA (reference sequence). CDR3 residues: CSARETAYEGEAFF. CDR3 nucleotides: TGCAGTGCTAGGGAAACCGCTTATGAGGGTGAAGCTTTCTTT.

This clonotype has just a few counts. It may be a read error: a sequence one base away is much more abundant. The J gene is TRBJ1-2, the V gene TRBV12-3 or TRBV12-4; no clear D gene. There are 12 residues in the CDR3. The DNA for the CDR3 is TGTGCCAGCAGTTTAGTAGGGAATGGCTACGCCTTC. This sequence encodes CASSLVGNGYAF.

As regards this clonotype: This may be a read error, as it is one base from a much larger clone. The chain employs TRBV3-1 and TRBJ2-7; 8 bases align to TRBD1. This CDR3 comprises 14 residues. V gave up 4 bases and J gave up 2 bases; unmatched junction bases: 4. Looked up from germline, CDR1 is LGHDT and CDR2 is YNNKEL (reference sequence). The CDR3 sequence: CASSPTGDAYEQYF. DNA for the CDR3: TGTGCCAGCAGCCCGACAGGGGACGCCTACGAGCAGTACTTC.

This clonotype came up many times. This sequence joins TRBV10-3 and TRBJ1-2, with D perhaps matching TRBD1 (6 bases). The germline gives CDR1 ENHRY, CDR2 SYGVKD. This CDR3 has 14 amino acids. V lost 0 bases to trimming and J lost 10 bases, with 15 bases between them. CDR3 sequence reads: CAISESNYRDDYTF. CDR3 DNA: TGTGCCATCAGTGAGTCGAACTACAGGGACGACTACACCTTC.

As to this clonotype: A much larger clone lies a single base off, so this may be a read error. This chain uses TRBV20-1 with TRBJ2-1; maybe TRBD2 (5 bases). CDR1 and CDR2 from the germline V gene are DFQATT and SNEGSKA (reference sequence). The V end was cut by 1 base, the J end by 10 bases, with 17 bases between. There are 14 residues in the CDR3. Here the CDR3 reads CSARAVREMYEQFF. Written as DNA, the CDR3 is TGCAGTGCTAGAGCTGTGAGGGAGATGTACGAGCAGTTCTTC.

Comments on this clonotype: A much larger clone lies a single base off, so this may be a read error. The chain links TRBV3-1 to TRBJ1-1; maybe TRBD1 (6 bases). The CDR3 is 14 amino acids. Germline loops: CDR1 LGHDT, CDR2 YNNKEL (reference sequence). The CDR3 sequence: CVSSLTGDGTEAFF. The CDR3 DNA reads as TGTGTCAGCAGCCTGACAGGCGACGGCACTGAAGCTTTCTTT.